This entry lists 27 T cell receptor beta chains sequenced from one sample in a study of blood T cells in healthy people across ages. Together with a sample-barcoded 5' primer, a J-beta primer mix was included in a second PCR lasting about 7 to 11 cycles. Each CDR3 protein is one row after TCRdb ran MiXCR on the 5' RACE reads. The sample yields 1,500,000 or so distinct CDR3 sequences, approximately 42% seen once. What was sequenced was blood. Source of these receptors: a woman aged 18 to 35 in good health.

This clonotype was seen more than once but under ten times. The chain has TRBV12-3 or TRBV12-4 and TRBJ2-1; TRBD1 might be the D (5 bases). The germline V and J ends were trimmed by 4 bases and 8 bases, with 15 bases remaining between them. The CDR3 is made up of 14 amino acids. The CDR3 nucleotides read TGTGCCAGCAGTTACGTCAGGGTAGTCGATGAGCAGTTCTTC. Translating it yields CASSYVRVVDEQFF.

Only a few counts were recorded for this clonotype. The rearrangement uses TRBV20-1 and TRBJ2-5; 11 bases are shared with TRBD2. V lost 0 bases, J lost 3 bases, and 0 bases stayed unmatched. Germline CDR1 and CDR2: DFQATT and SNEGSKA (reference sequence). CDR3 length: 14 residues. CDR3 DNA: TGCAGTGCTAGAGAGGGACTAGCGGAAGAGACCCAGTACTTC. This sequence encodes CSAREGLAEETQYF.

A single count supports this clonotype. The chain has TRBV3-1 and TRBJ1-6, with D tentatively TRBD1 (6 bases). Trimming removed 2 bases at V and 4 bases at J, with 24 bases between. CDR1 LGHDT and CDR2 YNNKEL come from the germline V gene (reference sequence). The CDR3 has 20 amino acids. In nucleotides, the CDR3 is TGTGCCAGCAGCCAATCCCCAGGGGCCTCCTTGAGTCTATATAATTCACCCCTCCACTTT. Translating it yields CASSQSPGASLSLYNSPLHF.

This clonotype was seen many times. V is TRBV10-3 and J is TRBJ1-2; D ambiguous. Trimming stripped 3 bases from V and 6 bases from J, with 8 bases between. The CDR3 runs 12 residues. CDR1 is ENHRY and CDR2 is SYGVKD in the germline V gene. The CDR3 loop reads CAISEMGHGYTF. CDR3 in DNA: TGTGCCATCAGTGAAATGGGTCATGGCTACACCTTC.

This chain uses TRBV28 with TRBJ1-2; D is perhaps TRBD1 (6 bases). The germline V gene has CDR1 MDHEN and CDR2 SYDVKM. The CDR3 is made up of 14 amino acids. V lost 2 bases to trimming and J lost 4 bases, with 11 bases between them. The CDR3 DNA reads TGTGCCAGCAGTTTAAGGGGGAGGGCCTATGGCTACACCTTC. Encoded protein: CASSLRGRAYGYTF.

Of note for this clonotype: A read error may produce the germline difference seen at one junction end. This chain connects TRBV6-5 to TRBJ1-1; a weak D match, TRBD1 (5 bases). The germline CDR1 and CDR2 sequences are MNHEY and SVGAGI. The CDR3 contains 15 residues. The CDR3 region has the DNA TGTGCCAGCAGCTACTGGGGCAGGCTAGGACCTGAAGCTTTCTTT. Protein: CASSYWGRLGPEAFF.

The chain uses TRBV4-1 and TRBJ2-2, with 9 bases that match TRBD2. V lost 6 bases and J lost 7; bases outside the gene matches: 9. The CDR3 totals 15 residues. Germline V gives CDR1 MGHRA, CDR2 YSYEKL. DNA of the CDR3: TGCGCCAGCAGGCTTGGGGGACTAGCCATCGGGGAGCTGTTTTTT. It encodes CASRLGGLAIGELFF.

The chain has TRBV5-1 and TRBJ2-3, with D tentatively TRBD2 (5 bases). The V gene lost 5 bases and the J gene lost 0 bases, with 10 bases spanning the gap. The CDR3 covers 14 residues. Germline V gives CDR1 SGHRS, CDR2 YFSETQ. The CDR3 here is CASRPLASTDTQYF. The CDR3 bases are TGCGCCAGCAGGCCTCTAGCAAGCACAGATACGCAGTATTTT.

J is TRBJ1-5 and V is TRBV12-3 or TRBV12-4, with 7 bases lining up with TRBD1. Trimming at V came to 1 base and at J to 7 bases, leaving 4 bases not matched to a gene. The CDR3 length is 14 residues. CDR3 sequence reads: CASSLGDSWQPQHF. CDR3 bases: TGTGCCAGCAGTTTAGGGGACAGTTGGCAGCCCCAGCATTTT.

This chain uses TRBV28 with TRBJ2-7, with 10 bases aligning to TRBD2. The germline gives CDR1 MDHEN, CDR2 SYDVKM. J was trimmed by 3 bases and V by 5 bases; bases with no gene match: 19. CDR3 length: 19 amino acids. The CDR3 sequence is CASSRASGSKGGIIYEQYF. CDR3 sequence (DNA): TGTGCCAGCAGTAGGGCTAGCGGGAGCAAGGGAGGTATTATCTACGAGCAGTACTTC.

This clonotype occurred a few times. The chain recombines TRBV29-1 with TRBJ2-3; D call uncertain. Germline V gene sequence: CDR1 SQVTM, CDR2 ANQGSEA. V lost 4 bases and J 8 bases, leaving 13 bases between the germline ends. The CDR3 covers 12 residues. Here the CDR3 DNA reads TGCAGCGTTGGGCCCAACCATGGTACGCAGTATTTT. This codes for CSVGPNHGTQYF.

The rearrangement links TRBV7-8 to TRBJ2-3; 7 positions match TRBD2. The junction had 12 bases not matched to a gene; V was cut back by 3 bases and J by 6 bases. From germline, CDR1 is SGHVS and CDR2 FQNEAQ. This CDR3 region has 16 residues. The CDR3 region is CASSFRGGRYKDTQYF. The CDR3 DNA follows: TGTGCCAGCAGCTTTAGAGGCGGGAGATACAAGGATACGCAGTATTTT.

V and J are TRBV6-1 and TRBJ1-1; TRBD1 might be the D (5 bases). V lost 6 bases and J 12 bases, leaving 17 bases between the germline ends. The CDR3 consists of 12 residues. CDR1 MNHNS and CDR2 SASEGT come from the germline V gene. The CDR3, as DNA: TGTGCCAGCAGAGAGGGGTGGCGCGAGTCTTTCTTT. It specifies CASREGWRESFF.

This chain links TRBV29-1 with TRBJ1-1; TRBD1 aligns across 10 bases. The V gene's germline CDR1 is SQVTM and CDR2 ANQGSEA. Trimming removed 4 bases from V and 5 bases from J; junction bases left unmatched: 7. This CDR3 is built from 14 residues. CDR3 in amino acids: CSVAGTGEGTEAFF. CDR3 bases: TGCAGCGTTGCGGGGACAGGGGAGGGGACTGAAGCTTTCTTT.

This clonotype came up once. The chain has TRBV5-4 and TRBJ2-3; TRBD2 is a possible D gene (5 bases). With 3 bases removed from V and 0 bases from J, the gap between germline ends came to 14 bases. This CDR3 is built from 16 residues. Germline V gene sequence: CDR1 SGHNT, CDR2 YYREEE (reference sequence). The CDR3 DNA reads TGTGCCAGCAGCTCCCCCACTAGGCGCAGCACAGATACGCAGTATTTT. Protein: CASSSPTRRSTDTQYF.

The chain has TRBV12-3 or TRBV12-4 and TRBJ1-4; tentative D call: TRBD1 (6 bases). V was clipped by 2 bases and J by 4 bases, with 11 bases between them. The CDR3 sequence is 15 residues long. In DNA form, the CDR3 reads TGTGCCAGCAGTTTATGGGGACAAGTTAATGAAAAACTGTTTTTT. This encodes CASSLWGQVNEKLFF.

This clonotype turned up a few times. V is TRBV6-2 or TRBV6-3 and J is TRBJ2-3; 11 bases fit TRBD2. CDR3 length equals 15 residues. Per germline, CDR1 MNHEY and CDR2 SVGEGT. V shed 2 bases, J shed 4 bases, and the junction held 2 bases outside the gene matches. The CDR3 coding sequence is TGTGCCAGCAGTTACGTAGCGGGGGGGCCAGATACGCAGTATTTT. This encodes CASSYVAGGPDTQYF.

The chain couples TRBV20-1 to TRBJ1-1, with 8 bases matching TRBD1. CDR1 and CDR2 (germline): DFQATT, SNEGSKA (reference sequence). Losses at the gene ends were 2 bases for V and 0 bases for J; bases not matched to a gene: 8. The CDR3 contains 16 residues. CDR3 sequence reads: CSARSRQGPMNTEAFF. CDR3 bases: TGCAGTGCTAGAAGTCGACAGGGGCCGATGAACACTGAAGCTTTCTTT.

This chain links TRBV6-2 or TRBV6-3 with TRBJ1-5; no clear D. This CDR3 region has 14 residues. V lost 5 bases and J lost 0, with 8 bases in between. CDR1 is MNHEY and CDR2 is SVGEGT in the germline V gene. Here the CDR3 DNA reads TGTGCCAGCAGTAACGGGCTTAGCAATCAGCCCCAGCATTTT. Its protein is CASSNGLSNQPQHF.

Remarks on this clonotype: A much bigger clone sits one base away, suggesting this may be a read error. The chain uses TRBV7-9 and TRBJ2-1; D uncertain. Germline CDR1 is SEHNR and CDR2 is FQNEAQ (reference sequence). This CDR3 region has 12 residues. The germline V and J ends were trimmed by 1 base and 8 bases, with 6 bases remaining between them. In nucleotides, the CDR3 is TGTGCCAGCAGCTTAGTGGACGATGAGCAGTTCTTC. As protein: CASSLVDDEQFF.

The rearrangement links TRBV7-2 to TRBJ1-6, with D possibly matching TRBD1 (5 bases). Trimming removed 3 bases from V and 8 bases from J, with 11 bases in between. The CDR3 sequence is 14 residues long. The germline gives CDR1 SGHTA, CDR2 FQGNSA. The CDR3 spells CASSLRGGDSPLHF. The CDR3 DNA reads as TGTGCCAGCAGCTTGCGGGGGGGGGATTCACCCCTCCACTTT. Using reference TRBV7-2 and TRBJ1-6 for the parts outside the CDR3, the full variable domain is GAGVSQSPSNKVTEKGKDVELRCDPISGHTALYWYRQSLGQGLEFLIYFQGNSAPDKSGLPSDRFSAERTGGSVSTLTIQRTQQEDSAVYLCASSLRGGDSPLHFGNGTRLTVT.

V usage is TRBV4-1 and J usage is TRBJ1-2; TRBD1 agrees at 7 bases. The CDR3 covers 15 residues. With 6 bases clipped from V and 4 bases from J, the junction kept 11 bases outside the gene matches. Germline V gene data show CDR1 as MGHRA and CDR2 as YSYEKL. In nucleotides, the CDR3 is TGCGCCAGCAGACCTAGCGCGACAGGGTTCTATGGCTACACCTTC. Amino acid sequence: CASRPSATGFYGYTF.

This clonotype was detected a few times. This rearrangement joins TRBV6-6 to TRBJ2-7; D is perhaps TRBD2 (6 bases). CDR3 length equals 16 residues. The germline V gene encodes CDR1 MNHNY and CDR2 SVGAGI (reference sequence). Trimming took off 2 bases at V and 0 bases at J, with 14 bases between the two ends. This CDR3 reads CASSYGRGVSSYEQYF. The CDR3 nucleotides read TGTGCCAGCAGTTACGGTCGCGGGGTGAGCTCCTACGAGCAGTACTTC.

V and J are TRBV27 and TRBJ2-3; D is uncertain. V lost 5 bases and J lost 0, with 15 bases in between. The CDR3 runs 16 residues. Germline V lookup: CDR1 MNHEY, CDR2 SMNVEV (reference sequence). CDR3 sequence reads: CASSLLRASSTDTQYF. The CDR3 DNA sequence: TGTGCCAGCAGTCTCCTCCGGGCGTCTAGCACAGATACGCAGTATTTT.

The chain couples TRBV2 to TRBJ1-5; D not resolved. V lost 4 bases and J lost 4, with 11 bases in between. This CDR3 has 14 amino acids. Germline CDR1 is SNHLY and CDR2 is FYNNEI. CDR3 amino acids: CASSVHGKNQPQHF. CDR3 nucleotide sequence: TGTGCCAGCAGTGTCCACGGGAAAAATCAGCCCCAGCATTTT. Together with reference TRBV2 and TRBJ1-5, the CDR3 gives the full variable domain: EPEVTQTPSHQVTQMGQEVILRCVPISNHLYFYWYRQILGQKVEFLVSFYNNEISEKSEIFDDQFSVERPDGSNFTLKIRSTKLEDSAMYFCASSVHGKNQPQHFGDGTRLSIL.

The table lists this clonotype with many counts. The CDR3 DNA follows: TGTGCCAGCAGCCAAGAGGGGTCAAGGGGCCATGAGCAGTTCTTC. This encodes CASSQEGSRGHEQFF. The J gene is TRBJ2-1, the V gene TRBV3-1; tentative D call: TRBD1 (5 bases). Germline CDR1 LGHDT, CDR2 YNNKEL (reference sequence). The V gene lost 0 bases and the J gene lost 8 bases, with 14 bases spanning the gap. This CDR3 has 15 amino acids.

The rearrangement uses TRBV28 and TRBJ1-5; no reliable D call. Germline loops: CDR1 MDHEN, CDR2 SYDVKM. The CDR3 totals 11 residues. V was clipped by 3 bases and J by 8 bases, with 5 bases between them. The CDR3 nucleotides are TGTGCCAGCAGTTTTCATGAGCCCCAGCATTTT. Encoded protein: CASSFHEPQHF.